These 32 T cell receptor beta chains came from one sample sequenced in a study of response to subunit inactivated influenza vaccine. One entry per CDR3 protein, called by TCRdb with MiXCR from the RT-PCR reads. The sample contains approximately 310,000 distinct CDR3 sequences, just over 20% of which appear only once. The sample in question was PBMCs from blood, obtained about 19 months after vaccination. The receptor set was obtained from a man aged 45 to 75 who received an inactivated influenza vaccine.

This clonotype was counted only a few times. The chain joins TRBV7-9 to TRBJ2-5, with D perhaps given as TRBD1 or TRBD2 (6 bases each). The V gene's germline CDR1 is SEHNR and CDR2 FQNEAQ (reference sequence). V gave up 2 bases and J gave up 1 base, with 14 bases separating them. The CDR3 sequence is 16 residues long. CDR3 coding DNA: TGTGCCAGCAGCTTAATAAGTGGGGGGCTCCAAGAGACCCAGTACTTC. Encoded protein: CASSLISGGLQETQYF. Based on the CDR3 plus reference TRBV7-9 and TRBJ2-5, the full variable domain is DTGVSQNPRHKITKRGQNVTFRCDPISEHNRLYWYRQTLGQGPEFLTYFQNEAQLEKSRLLSDRFSAERPKGSFSTLEIQRTEQGDSAMYLCASSLISGGLQETQYFGPGTRLLVL.

This clonotype was seen just once. This may be a read error, as it is one base from a much larger clone. The CDR3 here is CASSLNRGRHQPQHF. In nucleotides, the CDR3 is TGTGCCAGCAGCCTGAACAGGGGCCGGCATCAGCCCCAGCATTTT. The rearrangement joins TRBV7-2 to TRBJ1-5; TRBD1 matches at 7 bases. This CDR3 region has 15 residues. CDR1 and CDR2 (germline): SGHTA, FQGNSA. V shed 5 bases and J 5 bases; nucleotides not matched to a gene: 9.

A remark on this clonotype: This CDR3 is missing its conserved last phenylalanine or tryptophan, likely due to a read error. This chain links TRBV29-1 with TRBJ1-1; unclear D gene. The V gene's germline CDR1 is SQVTM and CDR2 ANQGSEA. The CDR3 spans 13 residues. The V end lost 4 bases, the J end lost 2 bases, and 11 bases lay between the germline ends. For the CDR3, the DNA is TGCAGCGTTGCTCCGCAGATAAACACTGAAGCTTTCCTT. Encoded protein: CSVAPQINTEAFL.

This rearrangement joins TRBV6-5 to TRBJ2-7, with 7 bases lining up with TRBD2. The junction had 13 bases not matched to a gene; V was cut back by 6 bases and J by 2 bases. The CDR3 is 16 amino acids. In germline, CDR1 is MNHEY, CDR2 SVGAGI. CDR3 sequence (DNA): TGTGCCAGCAGCTTAGGAGCGGGACGGCAGACCTACGAGCAGTACTTC. Translated, it gives CASSLGAGRQTYEQYF.

V is TRBV15 and J is TRBJ2-1, with 8 bases matching TRBD2. V gave up 0 bases and J gave up 6 bases; unmatched junction bases: 10. Per the germline V gene, CDR1 is LNHNV and CDR2 is YYDKDF (reference sequence). The CDR3 is made up of 17 amino acids. The CDR3 DNA follows: TGTGCCACCAGCAGAGACCCCGCCCGTCTAGCGGGCAATGAGCAGTTCTTC. Translated: CATSRDPARLAGNEQFF.

CDR3 in DNA: TGCGCCAGCTGCTTCACAGATACGCAGTATTTT. It encodes CASCFTDTQYF. This chain links TRBV10-2 with TRBJ2-3, with no clear D. V was cut by 8 bases and J by 2 bases, with 5 bases left in between. From germline, CDR1 is WSHSY and CDR2 SAAADI. The CDR3 has 11 residues.

The chain recombines TRBV5-6 with TRBJ2-3, with D perhaps TRBD1 (5 bases). CDR3 length equals 14 residues. V gave up 0 bases and J gave up 2 bases, with 7 bases separating them. Germline V lookup: CDR1 SGHDT, CDR2 YYEEEE. The CDR3 DNA is TGTGCCAGCAGCTTGGACAGGCTCACAGATACGCAGTATTTT. This codes for CASSLDRLTDTQYF.

The chain employs TRBV20-1 and TRBJ2-7; D may correspond to TRBD1 or TRBD2 (5 bases each). Deletions cut 3 bases from V and 2 bases from J, with 14 bases between. This CDR3 region has 14 residues. Germline CDR1 and CDR2: DFQATT and SNEGSKA (reference sequence). CDR3 region: CSASFPGLPYEQYF. In DNA form, the CDR3 reads TGCAGTGCTAGTTTCCCGGGGCTACCCTACGAGCAGTACTTC.

The rearrangement joins TRBV29-1 to TRBJ1-1, with 7 nucleotides matching TRBD1. Germline CDR1 reads SQVTM; CDR2 reads ANQGSEA. The CDR3 has 13 amino acids. V lost 7 bases and J lost 4; bases outside the gene matches: 9. The CDR3 bases are TGCAGCGCCCAGGGGGACAGCCCCACTGAAGCTTTCTTT. Protein product: CSAQGDSPTEAFF. Full variable domain (rest looked up from reference TRBV29-1 and TRBJ1-1): SAVISQKPSRDICQRGTSLTIQCQVDSQVTMMFWYRQQPGQSLTLIATANQGSEATYESGFVIDKFPISRPNLTFSTLTVSNMSPEDSSIYLCSAQGDSPTEAFFGQGTRLTVV.

This chain joins TRBV20-1 and TRBJ2-7; 7 positions agree with TRBD2. Trimming took 4 bases from V and 2 from J; bases not matched to a gene: 5. The CDR3 is 13 residues long. The germline CDR1 and CDR2 sequences are DFQATT and SNEGSKA (reference sequence). CDR3 protein: CSATAGPTYEQYF. CDR3 nucleotide sequence: TGCAGTGCTACAGCGGGACCAACCTACGAGCAGTACTTC.

The chain links TRBV24-1 to TRBJ2-1; 9 positions agree with TRBD2. V lost 3 bases to trimming and J lost 8 bases; unmatched junction nucleotides: 16. In germline, CDR1 is KGHDR, CDR2 SFDVKD. The CDR3 has 18 residues. CDR3 amino acids: CATSDPLPTGTSLDEQFF. In nucleotides, the CDR3 is TGTGCCACCAGTGATCCCTTACCGACTGGGACTAGCTTGGATGAGCAGTTCTTC.

This clonotype was counted between two and nine times. This chain links TRBV11-2 with TRBJ2-2; D ambiguous. There are 14 residues in the CDR3. Trimming removed 0 bases from V and 3 bases from J, with 5 bases in between. In germline, CDR1 is SGHAT, CDR2 FQNNGV. In nucleotides, the CDR3 is TGTGCCAGCAGCTTAGACAAGTACACCGGGGAGCTGTTTTTT. This sequence encodes CASSLDKYTGELFF.

This clonotype was recorded a few times. This chain joins TRBV6-2 or TRBV6-3 and TRBJ2-2; 10 bases are a match to TRBD2. The CDR3 is 17 amino acids. CDR1 and CDR2 from the germline V gene are MNHEY and SVGEGT. Trimming took 1 base from V and 2 from J; bases not matched to a gene: 4. DNA of the CDR3: TGTGCCAGCAGTTACTTGAGCGGGAGGGCCAACACCGGGGAGCTGTTTTTT. Translating gives CASSYLSGRANTGELFF.

This clonotype has at least ten counts. The chain recombines TRBV27 with TRBJ1-5, with D possibly matching TRBD1 (6 bases). The germline V and J ends were trimmed by 6 bases and 3 bases, with 15 bases remaining between them. The CDR3 length is 15 residues. Germline assignment: CDR1 MNHEY and CDR2 SMNVEV (reference sequence). The CDR3 nucleotides are TGTGCCAGCAGGCAGGGGTCGATGGTCAATCAGCCCCAGCATTTT. It specifies CASRQGSMVNQPQHF.

This clonotype was detected only a few times. The V gene is TRBV7-2, the J gene TRBJ2-2, with D possibly called TRBD1 or TRBD2 (5 bases each). The CDR3 consists of 17 residues. Germline assignment: CDR1 SGHTA and CDR2 FQGNSA. The germline V and J ends were trimmed by 3 bases and 4 bases, with 18 bases remaining between them. In DNA, the CDR3 is TGTGCCAGCAGCTTGAACCCCGGGACCGACTTCACCGGGGAGCTGTTTTTT. This sequence encodes CASSLNPGTDFTGELFF.

This clonotype was observed a handful of times. This rearrangement joins TRBV7-3 to TRBJ2-7, with 11 bases identical to TRBD1. The germline V gene has CDR1 SGHTA and CDR2 FQGTGA. This CDR3 has 19 residues. V gave up 0 bases and J gave up 1 base; unmatched junction bases: 11. For the CDR3, the DNA is TGTGCCAGCAGCTTAACCTCCGGGACAGGGGGGCCATGGTCCTACGAGCAGTACTTC. It specifies CASSLTSGTGGPWSYEQYF. The whole variable domain, remainder taken from reference TRBV7-3 and TRBJ2-7, is GAGVSQTPSNKVTEKGKYVELRCDPISGHTALYWYRQSLGQGPEFLIYFQGTGAADDSGLPNDRFFAVRPEGSVSTLKIQRTERGDSAVYLCASSLTSGTGGPWSYEQYFGPGTRLTVT.

This clonotype has at least ten counts. The gene calls are TRBV13 and TRBJ1-5, with D unclear. The V gene's germline CDR1 is PRHDT and CDR2 FYEKMQ (reference sequence). Trimming pared 1 base from V and 7 bases from J, leaving 5 bases between. There are 12 residues in the CDR3. The CDR3 DNA reads TGTGCCAGCAGCTTAGCGGGACAGCCCCAGCATTTT. This translates into CASSLAGQPQHF.

In its sample, this clonotype was seen a few times. The J gene is TRBJ2-3, the V gene TRBV24-1; 9 positions agree with TRBD2. The CDR3 consists of 17 residues. With V trimmed by 3 bases and J by 10 bases, 16 bases remained unmatched. Germline V gene sequence: CDR1 KGHDR, CDR2 SFDVKD. The CDR3 region is CATSDDRLAAPSFAQYF. The DNA for the CDR3 is TGTGCCACCAGTGATGACCGACTAGCGGCTCCATCATTTGCGCAGTATTTT.

The rearrangement links TRBV7-8 to TRBJ2-7, with D perhaps matching TRBD1 (5 bases). Germline-derived CDR1 and CDR2 are SGHVS and FQNEAQ. V dropped 1 base and J dropped 3 bases, with 10 bases sitting between them. This CDR3 has 14 amino acids. The DNA for the CDR3 is TGTGCCAGCAGCTTAGTGTACAGGAGCTACGAGCAGTACTTC. Encoded protein: CASSLVYRSYEQYF.

The chain recombines TRBV20-1 with TRBJ2-2; TRBD1 aligns across 10 bases. Germline lookup yields CDR1 DFQATT and CDR2 SNEGSKA (reference sequence). The CDR3 sequence is 14 residues long. Trimming removed 4 bases from V and 6 bases from J; junction bases left unmatched: 5. CDR3 nucleotides: TGCAGTGCTAACCGGGACAGGGGATCCGGGGAGCTGTTTTTT. This gives the protein CSANRDRGSGELFF.

This clonotype was detected only a few times. V usage is TRBV6-1 and J usage is TRBJ2-2; TRBD1 aligns across 7 bases. Germline lookup yields CDR1 MNHNS and CDR2 SASEGT. The J segment lost 11 bases and the V segment lost 6 bases, leaving 3 bases of the junction unmatched. The CDR3 contains 11 residues. The chain's CDR3 is CASRRQGELFF. In DNA, the CDR3 is TGTGCCAGCAGGAGACAGGGTGAGCTGTTTTTT.

This clonotype turned up a few times. The chain is built from TRBV6-2 or TRBV6-3 and TRBJ2-2; D gene ambiguous. V lost 7 bases and J 2 bases, leaving 14 bases between the germline ends. Germline V gives CDR1 MNHEY, CDR2 SVGEGT. This CDR3 is built from 15 residues. CDR3 coding DNA: TGTGCCAGCAAGAGACCGGGTCTTAACACCGGGGAGCTGTTTTTT. Protein product: CASKRPGLNTGELFF.

This clonotype was found a few times. The chain has TRBV20-1 and TRBJ1-5; a possible D gene is TRBD1 (5 bases). CDR3 length: 14 amino acids. Trimming shortened V by 4 bases and J by 3 bases, and 13 bases separated the two germline ends. Germline assignment: CDR1 DFQATT and CDR2 SNEGSKA (reference sequence). The CDR3 DNA reads as TGCAGTGCTAACAAAGGGGCGGCCAATCAGCCCCAGCATTTT. It translates to CSANKGAANQPQHF.

This clonotype was seen at least ten times. The V call is TRBV5-1, the J call TRBJ2-7, with a weak D call TRBD2 (6 bases). The CDR3 consists of 14 residues. The ends were cut back, 0 bases at V and 4 bases at J, with 11 bases in the middle. CDR1 and CDR2 (germline): SGHRS, YFSETQ. CDR3 DNA: TGCGCCAGCAGCTTGGCCGGGGGTACGTACGAGCAGTACTTC. It yields the protein CASSLAGGTYEQYF.

This clonotype has just a few counts. J is TRBJ1-6 and V is TRBV7-9, with 11 positions matching TRBD1. Germline trimming cut 8 bases from V and 9 bases from J; bases unmatched to any gene: 6. Germline values: CDR1 SEHNR, CDR2 FQNEAQ (reference sequence). The CDR3 is 14 residues long. In DNA form, the CDR3 reads TGTGCCAGCGGTACCGGGACAGGGGGTTCACCCCTCCACTTT. This gives the protein CASGTGTGGSPLHF.

The rearrangement joins TRBV4-3 to TRBJ2-2; weak D call: TRBD2 (6 bases). The CDR3 is 14 residues long. Between the trimmed V and J ends, which lost 5 bases and 4 bases, there was a span of 11 bases. Germline lookup yields CDR1 LGHNA and CDR2 YSLEER. The CDR3 nucleotides read TGCGCCAGCAGCTGGGCGGGGACCACCGGGGAGCTGTTTTTT. The encoded protein is CASSWAGTTGELFF.

This clonotype was seen only a few times. The gene calls are TRBV4-1 and TRBJ1-5; D not resolved. The CDR3 has 17 residues. V gave up 0 bases and J gave up 1 base, with 13 bases separating them. Germline V CDR1 and CDR2: MGHRA, YSYEKL. DNA for the CDR3: TGCGCCAGCAGCCAAGAAATGAGAGGATTAAGCAATCAGCCCCAGCATTTT. It is translated as CASSQEMRGLSNQPQHF.

The genes are TRBV5-5 and TRBJ2-1, with 13 bases identical to TRBD2. This CDR3 has 16 amino acids. The ends lost 0 bases at V and 4 bases at J; junction bases unmatched: 1. Germline V gives CDR1 SGHKS, CDR2 YYEKEE (reference sequence). CDR3 sequence reads: CASSLELAGGYNEQFF. In DNA form, the CDR3 reads TGTGCCAGCAGCTTGGAACTAGCGGGGGGGTACAATGAGCAGTTCTTC.

This clonotype was counted a few times. The chain uses TRBV21-1 and TRBJ2-2; TRBD1, as called in the table, went unchecked against the DNA. TRBV21-1 is deemed a pseudogene. This CDR3 contains 15 residues. CDR3 nucleotide sequence: TGTGCCAGCAGGGACAGGCGATTTAACACCGGGGAGCTGTTTTTT. It is translated as CASRDRRFNTGELFF.

This chain connects TRBV2 to TRBJ1-1; D is uncertain. Germline V CDR1 and CDR2: SNHLY, FYNNEI. The CDR3 sequence is 13 residues long. V lost 9 bases and J lost 4, with 15 bases in between. CDR3 coding DNA: TGTGCCAGTCCACGAGGGCGTCGCACTGAAGCTTTCTTT. Protein sequence: CASPRGRRTEAFF.

The table lists this clonotype with many counts. The rearrangement joins TRBV12-3 or TRBV12-4 to TRBJ1-2; the D is unclear. V was cut by 5 bases and J by 4 bases, with 17 bases left in between. The CDR3 has 15 amino acids. The DNA for the CDR3 is TGTGCCAGCAGTCCCTCACCATCCGGCGTCTATGGCTACACCTTC. Its translation: CASSPSPSGVYGYTF.

This clonotype has at least ten counts. The rearrangement uses TRBV15 and TRBJ1-1; TRBD1 might be the D (5 bases). Germline lookup yields CDR1 LNHNV and CDR2 YYDKDF (reference sequence). This CDR3 has 15 amino acids. Trimming took off 0 bases at V and 0 bases at J, with 8 bases between the two ends. CDR3 loop: CATSREGRVNTEAFF. The CDR3 DNA reads as TGTGCCACCAGCAGAGAAGGCAGGGTGAACACTGAAGCTTTCTTT. The full variable domain, completed using reference TRBV15 and TRBJ1-1, is DAMVIQNPRYQVTQFGKPVTLSCSQTLNHNVMYWYQQKSSQAPKLLFHYYDKDFNNEADTPDNFQSRRPNTSFCFLDIRSPGLGDTAMYLCATSREGRVNTEAFFGQGTRLTVV.